This T cell receptor beta chain is drawn from a study of T cell responses to AZD1222 COVID-19 vaccine (dated by TCRdb to the early 2020s). Regarding the complete study: TCR sequencing covered 230 or so trial participants: 200 to 210 given two doses of AZD1222 and approximately 26 given two doses of MenACWY control vaccine. Trial participants were enrolled by age into subgroups of 18-55, 56-69 and 70-plus years, and around 150, 28 and 57 TCR-sequenced participants, respectively, were included in these subgroups.

Regarding this clone: Its recognized antigen is unknown. Base qualities are not provided; no much larger clone lies one nucleotide away.

The CDR3 regions of human TCRbeta chains were analyzed by immunosequencing. The authors' pipeline ran thus. TCRs in the repertoires were compared against a reference library of SARS-CoV-2-specific TCRs that had been generated with the MIRA antigen-specificity platform. Breadth was defined as the fraction of unique TCRs that were SARS-CoV-2-associated, and depth was defined as the fraction of total T cells that were SARS-CoV-2-associated. Using the MIRA data, each spike-specific TCR was assigned both to the spike region to which the TCR was reactive and to a CD4 or CD8 class. Log10-transformed breadth and depth values were compared by one-way ANOVA with Sidak's multiple comparisons tests. TCRdb re-hosts the immuneACCESS table, in-frame sequences only. Its copies lack some clones; in the studies checked, an unresolved V gene accounts for under half of them, and the cause for the rest is not known. The V and J calls and clone size come from that table; D and trimming were worked out from the DNA. The sample table shows about 120,000 clones, and around 91% are seen once. The ten largest make up around 4.5% of the sample.

Broader findings and caveats from the paper: Spike-specific TCR breadth and depth rose significantly after two AZD1222 doses compared with day 0 and with MenACWY recipients. The whole spike protein was spanned by vaccine-associated CD4 TCRs, and dominant responses were seen in regions 160-218 and 743-854. In the small 56-69-year group, the increase in depth fell short of significance, most likely because of low power. Because no day 14 peak-response samples were available, the repertoires could be characterized only after the peak T cell response. Conclusions about previously exposed vaccinees were limited because only a handful of AZD1222 recipients were SARS-CoV-2 seropositive at baseline. Most participants were white British and females outnumbered males, and the authors suggested that clonal diversity may have been underestimated. Epitopes outside the regions mutated in the B.1.351 and B.1.1.7 variants were reportedly recognized by nearly half of the unique spike-specific TCRs.

The label giving this sample's time point can be read as: baseline before first vaccination. Interpreted using the paper, the treatment or condition label stands for: meningococcal conjugate vaccine given as trial control. The vaccinee samples were drawn from two UK trials, COV001 and COV002, one of which was a single-blind randomized controlled phase 2/3 trial testing AZD1222 (ChAdOx1 nCoV-19) in healthy adults. Trial participant PBMC samples were collected at day 0 and day 28 after the second dose for TCRbeta chain sequencing. The sequencing used peripheral blood, collected on day 0 of MenACWY control vaccination. This clonotype was sampled from an adult in good health.

The nucleotide sequence is TGTGCCAGCAGCCCCGGGACTAGCGGGATCTATGAGCAGTTCTTC. Translation gives CASSPGTSGIYEQFF. The rearrangement joined TRBV7-3 to TRBJ2-1, and TRBD2 aligns with 13 junction nucleotides. Trimming removed 5 bases from V and 8 bases from J; the gene matches leave 6 bases unexplained. From the germline V gene, CDR1 is SGHTA and CDR2 is FQGTGA. The CDR3 starts with the cysteine, ends with the phenylalanine, and has 15 residues. Just the 45-base CDR3 DNA is kept, in frame starting at base 1. Beyond the CDR3, the reference TRBV7-3 and TRBJ2-1 genes provide the residues; the full variable domain reads: GAGVSQTPSNKVTEKGKYVELRCDPISGHTALYWYRQSLGQGPEFLIYFQGTGAADDSGLPNDRFFAVRPEGSVSTLKIQRTERGDSAVYLCASSPGTSGIYEQFFGPGTRLTVL.